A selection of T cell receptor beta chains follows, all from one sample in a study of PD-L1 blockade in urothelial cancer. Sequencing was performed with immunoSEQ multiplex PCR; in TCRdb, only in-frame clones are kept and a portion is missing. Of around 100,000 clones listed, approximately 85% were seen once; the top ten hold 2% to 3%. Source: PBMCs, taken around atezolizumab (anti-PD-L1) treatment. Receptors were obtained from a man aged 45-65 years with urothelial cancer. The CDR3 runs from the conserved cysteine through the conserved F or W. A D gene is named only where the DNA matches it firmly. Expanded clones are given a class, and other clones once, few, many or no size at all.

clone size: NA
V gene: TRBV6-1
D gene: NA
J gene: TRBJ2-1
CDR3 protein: CASSGGAGTFSYNEQFF
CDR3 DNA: TGTGCCAGCAGTGGGGGAGCTGGGACTTTCTCCTACAATGAGCAGTTCTTC

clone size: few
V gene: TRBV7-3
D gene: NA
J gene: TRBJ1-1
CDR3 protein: CASRTRGNTEAFF
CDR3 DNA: TGTGCCAGCAGGACGCGGGGGAACACTGAAGCTTTCTTT

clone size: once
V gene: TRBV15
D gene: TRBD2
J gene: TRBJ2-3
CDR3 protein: CASSQELAGVDTQYF
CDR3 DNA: TGTGCCTCCTCCCAGGAACTAGCGGGAGTGGATACGCAGTATTTT

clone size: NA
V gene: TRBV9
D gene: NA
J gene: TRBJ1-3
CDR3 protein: CASTRMPTEGDTIYF
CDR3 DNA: TGTGCCAGCACCAGGATGCCGACTGAAGGGGACACCATATATTTT

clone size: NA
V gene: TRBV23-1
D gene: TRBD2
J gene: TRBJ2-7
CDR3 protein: CASSQTRTSGRGAYEQYF
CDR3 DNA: TGCGCCAGCAGTCAAACAAGGACTAGCGGGAGAGGGGCCTACGAGCAGTACTTC

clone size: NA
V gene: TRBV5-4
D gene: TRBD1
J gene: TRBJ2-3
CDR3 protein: CASSSRTGRGSDTQYF
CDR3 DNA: TGTGCCAGCAGCTCCAGGACAGGAAGAGGATCAGATACGCAGTATTTT

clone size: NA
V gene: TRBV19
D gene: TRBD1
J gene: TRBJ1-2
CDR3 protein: CASSPHPGQGLGYTF
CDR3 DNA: TGTGCCAGTAGTCCCCATCCCGGACAGGGCCTTGGCTACACCTTC

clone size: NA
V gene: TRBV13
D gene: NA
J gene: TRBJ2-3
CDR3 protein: CASSLLGLGRADTQYF
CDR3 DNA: TGTGCCAGCAGCTTATTGGGTTTGGGGCGTGCAGATACGCAGTATTTT

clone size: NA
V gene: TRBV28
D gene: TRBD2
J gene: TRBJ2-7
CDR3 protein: CAGGRAREQYF
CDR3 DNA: TGTGCCGGGGGGAGGGCCCGGGAGCAGTACTTC

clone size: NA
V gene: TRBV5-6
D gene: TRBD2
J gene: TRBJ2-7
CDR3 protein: CASSLWGTSPNPSYEQYF
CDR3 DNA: TGTGCCAGCAGCTTGTGGGGGACTAGTCCTAACCCCTCCTACGAGCAGTACTTC

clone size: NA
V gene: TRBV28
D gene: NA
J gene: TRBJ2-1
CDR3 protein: CASSFPRERYNEQFF
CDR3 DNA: TGTGCCAGCAGTTTCCCCCGGGAGAGGTACAATGAGCAGTTCTTC

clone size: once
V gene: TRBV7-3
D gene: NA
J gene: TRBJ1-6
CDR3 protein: CASSLARDYNSPLHF
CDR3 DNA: TGTGCCAGCAGCTTGGCACGGGACTATAATTCACCCCTCCACTTT

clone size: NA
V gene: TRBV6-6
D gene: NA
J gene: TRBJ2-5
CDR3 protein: CASTLGGEETQYF
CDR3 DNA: TGTGCCAGCACTCTAGGGGGGGAAGAGACCCAGTACTTC

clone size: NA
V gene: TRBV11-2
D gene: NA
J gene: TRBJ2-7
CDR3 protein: CASSLEQGSSYEQYF
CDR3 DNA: TGTGCCAGCAGCTTAGAGCAGGGGTCCTCCTACGAGCAGTACTTC

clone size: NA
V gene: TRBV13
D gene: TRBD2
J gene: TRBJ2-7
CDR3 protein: CASSFRGLAGATYEQYF
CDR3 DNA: TGTGCCAGCAGCTTCCGGGGGTTAGCGGGAGCCACCTACGAGCAGTACTTC

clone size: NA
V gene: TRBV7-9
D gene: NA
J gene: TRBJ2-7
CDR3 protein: CASSPEVPDTYEQYF
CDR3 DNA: TGTGCCAGCAGCCCCGAAGTTCCCGACACCTACGAGCAGTACTTC

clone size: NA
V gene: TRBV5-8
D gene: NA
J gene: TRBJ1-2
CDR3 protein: CASSPDSRYGYTF
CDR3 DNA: TGTGCCAGCAGTCCAGACAGCAGATATGGCTACACCTTC

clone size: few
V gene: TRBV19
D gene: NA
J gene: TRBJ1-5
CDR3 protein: CASSIPSLGGQPQHF
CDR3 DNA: TGTGCCAGTAGTATCCCGTCACTGGGGGGTCAGCCCCAGCATTTT

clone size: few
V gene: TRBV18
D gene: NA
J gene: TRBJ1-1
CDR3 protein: CASSVGYVTEAFF
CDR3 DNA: TGTGCCAGCTCGGTCGGGTATGTCACTGAAGCTTTCTTT

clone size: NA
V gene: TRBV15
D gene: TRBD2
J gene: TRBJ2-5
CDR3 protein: CATSREVAGGGSRETQYF
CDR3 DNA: TGTGCCACCAGCAGAGAAGTAGCGGGAGGCGGTTCCAGAGAGACCCAGTACTTC

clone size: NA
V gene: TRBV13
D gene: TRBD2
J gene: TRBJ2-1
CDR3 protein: CASGKLNLAGAPPSKFF
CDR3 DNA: TGTGCCAGCGGGAAACTAAATCTAGCGGGAGCGCCACCTAGTAAGTTCTTC

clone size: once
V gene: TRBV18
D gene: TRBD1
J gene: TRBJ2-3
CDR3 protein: CASSPGTASTDTQYF
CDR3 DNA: TGTGCCAGCTCACCAGGGACAGCTAGCACAGATACGCAGTATTTT

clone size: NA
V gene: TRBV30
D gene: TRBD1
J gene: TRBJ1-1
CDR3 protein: CAWRQGFGAFF
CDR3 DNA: TGTGCCTGGAGACAGGGGTTCGGAGCTTTCTTT

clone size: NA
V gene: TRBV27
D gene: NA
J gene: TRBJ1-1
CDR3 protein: CASSLRQMNTEAFF
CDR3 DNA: TGTGCCAGCAGTTTAAGACAGATGAACACTGAAGCTTTCTTT

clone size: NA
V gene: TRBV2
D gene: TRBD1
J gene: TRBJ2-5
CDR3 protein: CASSEAWTGASGAQYF
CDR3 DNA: TGTGCCAGCAGTGAAGCATGGACAGGGGCGAGCGGGGCCCAGTACTTC

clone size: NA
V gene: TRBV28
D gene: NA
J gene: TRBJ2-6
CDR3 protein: CASSLWSSGANVLTF
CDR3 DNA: TGTGCCAGCAGTCTGTGGAGCTCTGGGGCCAACGTCCTGACTTTC

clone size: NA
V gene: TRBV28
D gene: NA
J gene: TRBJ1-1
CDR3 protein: CASSRQMNTEAFF
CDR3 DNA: TGTGCCAGCAGTCGACAGATGAACACTGAAGCTTTCTTT

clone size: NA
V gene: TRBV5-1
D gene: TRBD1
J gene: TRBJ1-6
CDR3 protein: CASSLGDRVSPLHF
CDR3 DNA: TGCGCCAGCAGCTTGGGGGACAGGGTATCACCCCTCCACTTT

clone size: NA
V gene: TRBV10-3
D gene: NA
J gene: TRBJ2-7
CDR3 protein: CAIKGERVGDEQYF
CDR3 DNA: TGTGCCATCAAGGGTGAACGAGTAGGGGACGAGCAGTACTTC

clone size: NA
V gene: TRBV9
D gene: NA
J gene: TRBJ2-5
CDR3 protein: CASSPRPGETQYF
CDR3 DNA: TGTGCCAGCAGCCCCCGGCCCGGGGAGACCCAGTACTTC

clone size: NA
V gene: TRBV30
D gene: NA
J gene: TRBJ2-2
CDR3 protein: CAWSISAWTNTGELFF
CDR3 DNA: TGTGCCTGGAGTATAAGCGCTTGGACAAACACCGGGGAGCTGTTTTTT

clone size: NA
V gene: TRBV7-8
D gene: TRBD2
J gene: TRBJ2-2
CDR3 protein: CASSLRAGGLTGELFF
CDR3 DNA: TGTGCCAGCAGCTTAAGGGCGGGAGGACTCACCGGGGAGCTGTTTTTT

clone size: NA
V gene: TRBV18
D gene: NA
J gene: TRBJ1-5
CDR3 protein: CASSPDSSYSNQPQHF
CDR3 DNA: TGTGCCAGCTCACCAGACAGTTCCTATAGCAATCAGCCCCAGCATTTT

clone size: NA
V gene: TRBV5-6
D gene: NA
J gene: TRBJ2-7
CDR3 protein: CASALGTLSYEQYF
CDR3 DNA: TGTGCCAGCGCCCTTGGGACACTGTCCTACGAGCAGTACTTC

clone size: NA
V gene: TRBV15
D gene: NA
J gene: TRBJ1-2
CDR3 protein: CATSRAGTRNYGYTF
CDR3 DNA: TGTGCCACCAGCAGAGCCGGGACACGTAACTATGGCTACACCTTC

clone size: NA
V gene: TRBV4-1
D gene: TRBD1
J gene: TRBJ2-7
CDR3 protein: CASSHQGAGEQYF
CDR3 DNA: TGCGCCAGCAGCCACCAGGGGGCCGGCGAGCAGTACTTC

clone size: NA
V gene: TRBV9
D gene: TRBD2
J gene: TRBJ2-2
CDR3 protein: CASSRGLAENTGELFF
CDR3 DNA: TGTGCCAGCAGCCGGGGACTAGCGGAAAACACCGGGGAGCTGTTTTTT

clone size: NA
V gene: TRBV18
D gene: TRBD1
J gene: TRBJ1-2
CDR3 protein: CASSPITLTGGKNGGYTF
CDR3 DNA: TGTGCCAGCTCACCCATAACCCTTACAGGGGGCAAAAACGGTGGCTACACCTTC

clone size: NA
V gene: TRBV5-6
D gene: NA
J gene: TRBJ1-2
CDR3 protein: CASSFTGYGYTF
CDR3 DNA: TGTGCCAGCAGCTTTACTGGCTATGGCTACACCTTC

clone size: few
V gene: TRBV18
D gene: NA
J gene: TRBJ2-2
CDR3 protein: CASSSQGTGELFF
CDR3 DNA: TGTGCCAGCTCATCCCAGGGTACCGGGGAGCTGTTTTTT

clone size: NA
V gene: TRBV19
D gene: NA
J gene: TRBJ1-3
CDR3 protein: CASSTYAGPYESGNTIYF
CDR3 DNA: TGTGCCAGTAGTACCTACGCGGGACCATACGAATCTGGAAACACCATATATTTT

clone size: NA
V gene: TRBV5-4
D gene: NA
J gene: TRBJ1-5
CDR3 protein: CASSLRGNNQPQHF
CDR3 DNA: TGTGCCAGCAGCTTACGGGGGAACAATCAGCCCCAGCATTTT

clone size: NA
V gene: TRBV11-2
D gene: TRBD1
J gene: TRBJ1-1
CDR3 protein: CASSTRTGFLTEAFF
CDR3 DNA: TGTGCCAGCAGCACCCGGACAGGTTTTTTGACTGAAGCTTTCTTT

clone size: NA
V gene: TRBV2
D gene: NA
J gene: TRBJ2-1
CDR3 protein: CASNPRETYNEQFF
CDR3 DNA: TGTGCCAGCAACCCTCGTGAAACTTACAATGAGCAGTTCTTC

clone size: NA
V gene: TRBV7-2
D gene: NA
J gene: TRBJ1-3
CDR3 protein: CASSLNPLSGGNTIYF
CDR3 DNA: TGTGCCAGCAGCTTAAACCCTCTCAGCGGTGGAAACACCATATATTTT

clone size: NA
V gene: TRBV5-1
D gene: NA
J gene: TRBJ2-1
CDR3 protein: CASSLEAGSRNEQFF
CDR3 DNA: TGCGCCAGCAGCTTGGAAGCGGGTTCGAGGAATGAGCAGTTCTTC

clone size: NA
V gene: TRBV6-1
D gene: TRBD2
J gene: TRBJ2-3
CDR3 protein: CASLTGTSQDTQYF
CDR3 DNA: TGTGCCAGCCTTACCGGGACTAGCCAAGATACGCAGTATTTT

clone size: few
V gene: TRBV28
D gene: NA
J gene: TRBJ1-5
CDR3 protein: CASVGRTGSQPQHF
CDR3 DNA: TGTGCCAGCGTAGGAAGAACAGGTTCTCAGCCCCAGCATTTT

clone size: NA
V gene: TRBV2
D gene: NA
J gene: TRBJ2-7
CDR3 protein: CASSEQGTRTYEQYF
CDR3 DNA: TGTGCCAGCAGTGAACAAGGGACACGAACCTACGAGCAGTACTTC

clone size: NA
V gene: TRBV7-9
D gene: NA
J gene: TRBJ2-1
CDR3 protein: CASSLAQLTGQFF
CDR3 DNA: TGTGCCAGCAGCTTAGCGCAGTTGACAGGGCAGTTCTTC